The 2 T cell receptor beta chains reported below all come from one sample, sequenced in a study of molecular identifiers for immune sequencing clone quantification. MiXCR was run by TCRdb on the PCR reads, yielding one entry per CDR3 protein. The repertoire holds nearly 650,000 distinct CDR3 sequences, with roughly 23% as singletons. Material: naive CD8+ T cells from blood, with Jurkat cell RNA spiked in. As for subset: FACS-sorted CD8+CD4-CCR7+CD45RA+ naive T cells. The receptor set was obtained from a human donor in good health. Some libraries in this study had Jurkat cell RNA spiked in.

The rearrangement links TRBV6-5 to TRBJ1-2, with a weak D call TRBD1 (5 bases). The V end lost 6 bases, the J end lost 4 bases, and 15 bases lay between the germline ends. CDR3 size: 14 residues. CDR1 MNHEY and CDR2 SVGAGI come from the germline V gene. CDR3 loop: CASSPLAGTYGYTF. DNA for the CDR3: TGTGCCAGCAGCCCCTTGGCAGGGACCTATGGCTACACCTTC.

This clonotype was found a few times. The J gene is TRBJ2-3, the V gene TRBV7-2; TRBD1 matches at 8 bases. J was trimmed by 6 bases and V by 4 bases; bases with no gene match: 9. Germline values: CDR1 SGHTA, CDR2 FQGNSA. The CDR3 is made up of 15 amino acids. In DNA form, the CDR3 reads TGTGCCAGCAGCTCGCCGACAGGGGTTGAGGATACGCAGTATTTT. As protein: CASSSPTGVEDTQYF.